One and the same sample provided the 24 T cell receptor beta chains below, sequenced in a study of T cell responses to AZD1222 COVID-19 vaccine. Assay used: immunoSEQ multiplex PCR; TCRdb lists only in-frame clones, some missing. The sample consists of 110,000 to 150,000 clones, around 89% of them appearing once. The sequencing used peripheral blood, collected on day 0 of AZD1222 vaccination. Receptors originate from an adult in good health.

V gene TRBV5-4 combines with J gene TRBJ1-4; possible D gene TRBD1, 6 bases. Trimming took off 2 bases at V and 5 bases at J, with 16 bases between the two ends. This CDR3 comprises 16 residues. CDR1 is SGHNT and CDR2 is YYREEE in the germline V gene (reference sequence). The CDR3 spells CASSFRGGPSNEKLFF. CDR3 sequence (DNA): TGTGCCAGCAGCTTTAGAGGGGGGCCTAGCAATGAAAAACTGTTTTTT.

This chain links TRBV6-5 with TRBJ2-7; TRBD1 matches 10 bases. CDR1 is MNHEY and CDR2 is SVGAGI in the germline V gene. CDR3 length: 13 residues. After removal of 6 bases from V and 4 bases from J, the junction contained 3 bases not matched to a gene. This CDR3 is CASSGDRGYEQYF. In DNA form, the CDR3 reads TGTGCCAGCAGCGGGGACAGGGGTTACGAGCAGTACTTC.

The chain is built from TRBV7-9 and TRBJ1-3; D uncertain. Germline V lookup: CDR1 SEHNR, CDR2 FQNEAQ (reference sequence). Trimming pared 5 bases from V and 1 base from J, leaving 12 bases between. This CDR3 contains 15 residues. The CDR3 protein is CASSPTAGSGNTIYF. CDR3 bases: TGTGCCAGCAGCCCCACGGCGGGTTCTGGAAACACCATATATTTT.

This clone has just one count. The rearrangement uses TRBV14 and TRBJ2-4; D may be TRBD2 (6 bases). This CDR3 is built from 17 residues. V was shortened by 0 bases and J by 7 bases, with 19 bases between the two germline ends. Germline CDR1 SGHDN, CDR2 FVKESK. In DNA, the CDR3 is TGTGCCAGCAGCCAAGATCTGGGGACTTTACCCGGGAACATTCAGTACTTC. It encodes CASSQDLGTLPGNIQYF.

This clone was picked up a small number of times. The J gene is TRBJ2-3, the V gene TRBV6-5, with TRBD2 matching over 8 bases. The germline V gene has CDR1 MNHEY and CDR2 SVGAGI. The CDR3 is 15 residues long. Trimming cost V 6 bases and J 0 bases; bases outside gene matches: 5. CDR3 region: CASSASGLSTDTQYF. The CDR3 DNA sequence: TGTGCCAGCAGCGCTAGCGGGCTAAGCACAGATACGCAGTATTTT.

This clone came up a few times. The chain joins TRBV6-1 to TRBJ2-7; 12 positions match TRBD1. V trimming: 4 bases; J trimming: 3 bases; junction bases outside the gene matches: 7. This CDR3 has 16 residues. In germline, CDR1 is MNHNS, CDR2 SASEGT. CDR3 loop: CASSVQGQGANYEQYF. The CDR3 DNA is TGTGCCAGCAGTGTCCAGGGACAGGGGGCAAACTACGAGCAGTACTTC.

The V gene is TRBV12-3 or TRBV12-4, the J gene TRBJ1-1; D is possibly TRBD1 (6 bases). This CDR3 has 13 amino acids. V lost 6 bases and J 8 bases, leaving 16 bases between the germline ends. The CDR3 coding sequence is TGTGCCAGCAGAATTTTGGGGAGGGGGGAAGCTTTCTTT. Protein sequence: CASRILGRGEAFF.

This clone was picked up one time. The chain couples TRBV5-4 to TRBJ1-1; D uncertain. The CDR3 spans 16 residues. CDR1 SGHNT and CDR2 YYREEE come from the germline V gene (reference sequence). The V gene lost 4 bases and the J gene lost 1 base, with 17 bases spanning the gap. CDR3 nucleotide sequence: TGTGCCAGCAGCATCGGTACAGTCAGGTCGAACACTGAAGCTTTCTTT. It yields the protein CASSIGTVRSNTEAFF.

V usage is TRBV18 and J usage is TRBJ1-4; 7 nucleotides agree with TRBD1. The CDR3 loop spans 13 amino acids. The germline gives CDR1 KGHSH, CDR2 LQKENI. Trimming took 6 bases from V and 5 from J; bases not matched to a gene: 3. Here the CDR3 DNA reads TGTGCCAGCTCGACAGGGTGGAATGAAAAACTGTTTTTT. Translation: CASSTGWNEKLFF.

V gene TRBV5-1 combines with J gene TRBJ1-2; D remains ambiguous. Trimming shortened V by 1 base and J by 7 bases, and 11 bases separated the two germline ends. CDR1 is SGHRS, CDR2 YFSETQ, per germline. The CDR3 spans 13 residues. CDR3 loop: CASSLTPLLGYTF. The CDR3, as DNA: TGCGCCAGCAGCTTGACACCCCTACTTGGCTACACCTTC. The full variable domain, with the rest looked up from reference TRBV5-1 and TRBJ1-2, is KAGVTQTPRYLIKTRGQQVTLSCSPISGHRSVSWYQQTPGQGLQFLFEYFSETQRNKGNFPGRFSGRQFSNSRSEMNVSTLELGDSALYLCASSLTPLLGYTFGSGTRLTVV.

The gene calls are TRBV7-2 and TRBJ1-2, with D hard to call. The CDR3 runs to 15 residues. CDR1 and CDR2 (germline): SGHTA, FQGNSA. Trimming stripped 4 bases from V and 3 bases from J, with 15 bases between. The CDR3 DNA reads TGTGCCAGCAGCTCTCTGGTAGCACCCTACTATGGCTACACCTTC. Its protein is CASSSLVAPYYGYTF. Using reference TRBV7-2 and TRBJ1-2 for the parts outside the CDR3, the full variable domain is GAGVSQSPSNKVTEKGKDVELRCDPISGHTALYWYRQSLGQGLEFLIYFQGNSAPDKSGLPSDRFSAERTGGSVSTLTIQRTQQEDSAVYLCASSSLVAPYYGYTFGSGTRLTVV.

The J gene is TRBJ1-4, the V gene TRBV7-9, with 7 bases identical to TRBD1. The CDR3 totals 15 residues. V lost 2 bases, J lost 4 bases, and 4 bases stayed unmatched. Germline V lookup: CDR1 SEHNR, CDR2 FQNEAQ (reference sequence). The CDR3 DNA sequence: TGTGCCAGCAGCTTAACGACAGGGAGTAATGAAAAACTGTTTTTT. Residues: CASSLTTGSNEKLFF.

In this sample, this clone turned up once. J is TRBJ1-1 and V is TRBV27, with no clear D. V lost 8 bases to trimming and J lost 4 bases, with 11 bases between them. This CDR3 is 12 amino acids long. Germline CDR1 is MNHEY and CDR2 is SMNVEV (reference sequence). CDR3 DNA sequence: TGTGCCAGCTCGGGGTGGGGCACTGAAGCTTTCTTT. Its protein product is CASSGWGTEAFF.

J is TRBJ1-5 and V is TRBV3-1 (or the pseudogene TRBV3-2); D ambiguous. The V gene lost 2 bases and the J gene lost 6 bases, with 11 bases spanning the gap. This CDR3 has 14 amino acids. Germline values: CDR1 LGHDT, CDR2 YNNKEL (reference sequence). The CDR3 sequence: CASSQQVLSQPQHF. The CDR3 region has the DNA TGTGCCAGCAGCCAACAGGTTCTCTCTCAGCCCCAGCATTTT.

The chain has TRBV7-2 and TRBJ1-4, with 7 bases identical to TRBD1. With V trimmed by 11 bases and J by 4 bases, 10 bases remained unmatched. CDR1 and CDR2 from the germline V gene are SGHTA and FQGNSA. This CDR3 has 14 amino acids. CDR3 DNA sequence: TGTGCCGGCGCCGGGGGACAGCTTAATGAAAAACTGTTTTTT. It translates to CAGAGGQLNEKLFF.

This chain uses TRBV5-6 with TRBJ2-2; D uncertain. This CDR3 is 13 amino acids long. V lost 4 bases to trimming and J lost 7 bases, with 11 bases between them. The V gene's germline CDR1 is SGHDT and CDR2 YYEEEE. Here the CDR3 reads CASSRTWGGELFF. CDR3 sequence (DNA): TGTGCCAGCAGCCGGACGTGGGGCGGGGAGCTGTTTTTT.

This chain uses TRBV5-1 with TRBJ2-6; 7 positions agree with TRBD1. There are 17 residues in the CDR3. Per germline, CDR1 SGHRS and CDR2 YFSETQ. V dropped 5 bases and J dropped 0; count of bases not matched to a gene: 8. The CDR3 DNA sequence: TGCGCCAGCAGATTGAGGACAGGTTCCTCTGGGGCCAACGTCCTGACTTTC. The encoded protein is CASRLRTGSSGANVLTF.

For the CDR3, the DNA is TGTGCCAGCAGCTTAGATCCACAGAGACTAACTGAAGCTTTCTTT. This codes for CASSLDPQRLTEAFF. The chain carries TRBV5-5 and TRBJ1-1; no clear D. The CDR3 runs 15 residues. CDR1 and CDR2 from the germline V gene are SGHKS and YYEKEE (reference sequence). Trimming pared 2 bases from V and 5 bases from J, leaving 16 bases between.

The CDR3 is CASSLFQVGTVNQPQHF. For the CDR3, the DNA is TGTGCCAGCAGTCTATTTCAGGTAGGGACAGTCAATCAGCCCCAGCATTTT. The gene calls are TRBV28 and TRBJ1-5; TRBD1 agrees at 7 bases. There are 17 residues in the CDR3. V gave up 5 bases and J gave up 3 bases; unmatched junction bases: 13. In germline, CDR1 is MDHEN, CDR2 SYDVKM.

This chain links TRBV30 with TRBJ1-5; D perhaps matches TRBD1 (5 bases). The V end was cut by 5 bases, the J end by 4 bases, with 12 bases between. Germline loops: CDR1 GTSNPN, CDR2 SVGIG (reference sequence). CDR3 size: 13 residues. CDR3 DNA: TGTGCCTGGGGGACCCCATGGAATCAGCCCCAGCATTTT. Protein product: CAWGTPWNQPQHF. Looking up the rest from reference TRBV30 and TRBJ1-5 gives the full variable domain: SQTIHQWPATLVQPVGSPLSLECTVEGTSNPNLYWYRQAAGRGLQLLFYSVGIGQISSEVPQNLSASRPQDRQFILSSKKLLLSDSGFYLCAWGTPWNQPQHFGDGTRLSIL.

The V call is TRBV6-4, the J call TRBJ2-1; TRBD2 matches at 12 bases. The V gene's germline CDR1 is MRHNA and CDR2 SNTAGT. The trim removed 0 bases at V and 9 bases at J, leaving 0 bases unmatched. CDR3 size: 14 residues. The CDR3 protein is CASSDSTSGSEQFF. For the CDR3, the DNA is TGTGCCAGCAGTGACTCGACTAGCGGGAGTGAGCAGTTCTTC.

The genes are TRBV20-1 and TRBJ1-1; no reliable D call. CDR3 length: 15 amino acids. The V gene lost 3 bases and the J gene lost 8 bases, with 22 bases spanning the gap. Germline CDR1 DFQATT, CDR2 SNEGSKA (reference sequence). CDR3 coding DNA: TGCAGTGCTAGTATCGCCAGTGCCCCCGGCGGGGAAGCTTTCTTT. Encoded protein: CSASIASAPGGEAFF.

This sequence joins TRBV7-3 and TRBJ2-1; 9 bases are a match to TRBD2. CDR1 and CDR2 from the germline V gene are SGHTA and FQGTGA. The ends lost 2 bases at V and 3 bases at J; junction bases unmatched: 2. This CDR3 contains 15 residues. DNA for the CDR3: TGTGCCAGCAGCTTATCGACTAGCGGCTACAATGAGCAGTTCTTC. This gives the protein CASSLSTSGYNEQFF. The full variable domain, rest sourced from reference TRBV7-3 and TRBJ2-1, is GAGVSQTPSNKVTEKGKYVELRCDPISGHTALYWYRQSLGQGPEFLIYFQGTGAADDSGLPNDRFFAVRPEGSVSTLKIQRTERGDSAVYLCASSLSTSGYNEQFFGPGTRLTVL.

The genes are TRBV18 and TRBJ1-2, with unresolved D. The CDR3 has 13 residues. The germline CDR1 and CDR2 sequences are KGHSH and LQKENI. V shed 5 bases and J shed 6 bases, with 13 bases lying between them. CDR3 in amino acids: CASSSQTGDGYTF. For the CDR3, the DNA is TGTGCCAGCTCATCTCAGACGGGAGATGGCTACACCTTC.